A single sample gave rise to the 23 T cell receptor beta chains below, sequenced in a study of radiation and T cells in renal cell carcinoma. The time point is: blood 2 weeks post-SBRT. Sample treatment: 15 Gy SBRT to primary tumor, nephrectomy 4 weeks later. The table came from immunoSEQ multiplex PCR; TCRdb's copy has only in-frame clones and leaves some out. The sample lists roughly 130,000 clones, 80% to 90% occurring once. Source: blood, taken from a patient whose treatment included radiotherapy and nephrectomy. Source of these receptors: a woman aged 60 to 75 with renal cell carcinoma.

The CDR3 protein is CASSPETVPYEQYF. CDR3 nucleotide sequence: TGCGCCAGCAGCCCCGAGACCGTCCCCTACGAGCAGTACTTC. The rearrangement links TRBV5-1 to TRBJ2-7, with no clear D. V was pared by 4 bases and J by 2 bases, with 13 bases between. CDR1 SGHRS and CDR2 YFSETQ come from the germline V gene. This CDR3 contains 14 residues.

J is TRBJ2-7 and V is TRBV5-6; 7 nucleotides line up with TRBD2. V dropped 4 bases and J dropped 2; count of bases not matched to a gene: 6. From germline, CDR1 is SGHDT and CDR2 YYEEEE. The CDR3 runs 14 residues. This CDR3 reads CASSPREVPYEQYF. The CDR3 DNA is TGTGCCAGCAGCCCCCGGGAGGTACCCTACGAGCAGTACTTC. The variable domain in full, with the rest retrieved from reference TRBV5-6 and TRBJ2-7, is DAGVTQSPTHLIKTRGQQVTLRCSPKSGHDTVSWYQQALGQGPQFIFQYYEEEERQRGNFPDRFSGHQFPNYSSELNVNALLLGDSALYLCASSPREVPYEQYFGPGTRLTVT.

The CDR3 DNA reads TGCGCCAGCAGTGAGTCGACTGTAGCGGAAACCTACAATGAGCAGTTCTTC. It yields the protein CASSESTVAETYNEQFF. This chain uses TRBV10-1 with TRBJ2-1; D is possibly TRBD2 (6 bases). V lost 0 bases and J lost 2, with 14 bases in between. In germline, CDR1 is WNHNN, CDR2 SYGVQD (reference sequence). The CDR3 consists of 17 residues.

This clone turned up a few times. The rearrangement links TRBV4-1 to TRBJ2-2; D is possibly TRBD1 or TRBD2 (5 bases each). V was shortened by 4 bases and J by 8 bases, with 17 bases between the two germline ends. This CDR3 region has 15 residues. Germline CDR1 is MGHRA and CDR2 is YSYEKL. Here the CDR3 reads CASSPTQGVAGELFF. The CDR3 coding sequence is TGCGCCAGCAGCCCCACCCAGGGAGTCGCTGGGGAGCTGTTTTTT.

V and J are TRBV4-3 and TRBJ2-1, with 10 bases aligning to TRBD1. V shed 0 bases and J 8 bases; nucleotides not matched to a gene: 4. Germline V gene sequence: CDR1 LGHNA, CDR2 YSLEER. The CDR3 spans 15 residues. The CDR3 nucleotides are TGCGCCAGCAGCCAAGAGGACAGGGGGTTCGATGAGCAGTTCTTC. The encoded protein is CASSQEDRGFDEQFF.

The rearrangement joins TRBV12-5 to TRBJ2-1; tentatively, D is TRBD1 (5 bases). The CDR3 spans 11 residues. V lost 2 bases to trimming and J lost 9 bases, with 5 bases between them. In germline, CDR1 is LGHNT, CDR2 FRNRAP. This chain's CDR3 is CASGLQGEQFF. The CDR3 DNA sequence: TGTGCTAGTGGTTTGCAGGGTGAGCAGTTCTTC.

The chain links TRBV19 to TRBJ2-7; either TRBD1 or TRBD2 may supply D (5 bases each). The CDR3 extends over 16 amino acids. Per the germline V gene, CDR1 is LNHDA and CDR2 is SQIVND (reference sequence). Trimming removed 4 bases at V and 3 bases at J, with 19 bases between. The CDR3 sequence is CASSTHRRGAGYEQYF. The CDR3 region has the DNA TGTGCCAGTAGTACCCACCGACGGGGCGCTGGCTACGAGCAGTACTTC.

This clone occurred a few times. The V call is TRBV10-2, the J call TRBJ2-7; D gene unclear. V was trimmed by 9 bases and J by 6 bases, leaving 21 bases between them. The CDR3 contains 14 residues. Germline assignment: CDR1 WSHSY and CDR2 SAAADI. In DNA, the CDR3 is TGCGCCAGGCGCCCGAAGTTTGGGGTAGTCGAGCAGTACTTC. This encodes CARRPKFGVVEQYF.

V is TRBV2 and J is TRBJ2-7; TRBD2 agrees at 8 bases. Germline CDR1 SNHLY, CDR2 FYNNEI. The CDR3 contains 16 residues. J gave up 0 bases and V 3 bases, and 7 bases lay outside the gene matches. CDR3 in amino acids: CASSDTAGGASYEQYF. As DNA, the CDR3 is TGTGCCAGCAGTGACACCGCCGGGGGGGCCTCCTACGAGCAGTACTTC.

The chain couples TRBV5-4 to TRBJ2-3; 7 positions match TRBD1. The CDR3 spans 18 residues. Trimming cost V 4 bases and J 0 bases; bases outside gene matches: 14. Germline CDR1 SGHNT, CDR2 YYREEE (reference sequence). The CDR3 loop reads CASSPPIRQGHSTDTQYF. Here the CDR3 DNA reads TGTGCCAGCAGCCCACCAATACGACAGGGACATAGCACAGATACGCAGTATTTT. The full variable domain, rest sourced from reference TRBV5-4 and TRBJ2-3, is ETGVTQSPTHLIKTRGQQVTLRCSSQSGHNTVSWYQQALGQGPQFIFQYYREEENGRGNFPPRFSGLQFPNYSSELNVNALELDDSALYLCASSPPIRQGHSTDTQYFGPGTRLTVL.

The chain links TRBV29-1 to TRBJ2-7; unclear D gene. The length of the CDR3 is 14 residues. V was trimmed by 4 bases and J by 2 bases, leaving 15 bases between them. Germline assignment: CDR1 SQVTM and CDR2 ANQGSEA. The CDR3 sequence is CSVVRQGLPYEQYF. CDR3 in DNA: TGCAGCGTTGTGAGGCAAGGTTTACCCTACGAGCAGTACTTC.

V is TRBV6-6 and J is TRBJ2-7; TRBD2 agrees at 10 bases. V was clipped by 2 bases and J by 1 base; unmatched bases: 5. Germline V gene lookup returns CDR1 MNHNY and CDR2 SVGAGI (reference sequence). The CDR3 runs to 16 residues. CDR3 DNA sequence: TGTGCCAGCAGTTACGTGGCTAGCGGGGGATCCTACGAGCAGTACTTC. It codes for CASSYVASGGSYEQYF.

This clone has just a few counts. The V and J genes are TRBV30 and TRBJ2-7; D perhaps matches TRBD1 (5 bases). The CDR3 sequence is 13 residues long. The V end was cut by 7 bases, the J end by 3 bases, with 16 bases between. CDR1 and CDR2 from the germline V gene are GTSNPN and SVGIG (reference sequence). CDR3 coding DNA: TGTGCCTCCTCCCTCGGCAGGGACTACGAGCAGTACTTC. Its translation is CASSLGRDYEQYF.

This chain links TRBV4-1 with TRBJ2-1, with D perhaps matching TRBD1 (6 bases). Germline loops: CDR1 MGHRA, CDR2 YSYEKL. This CDR3 is built from 15 residues. The V end was cut by 4 bases, the J end by 7 bases, with 17 bases between. CDR3 sequence reads: CASSPGPDRGNEQFF. In nucleotides, the CDR3 is TGCGCCAGCAGCCCGGGGCCGGACAGAGGGAATGAGCAGTTCTTC.

This chain joins TRBV20-1 and TRBJ2-1, with D unclear. This CDR3 has 11 residues. V was cut by 3 bases and J by 9 bases, with 9 bases left in between. Germline V CDR1 and CDR2: DFQATT, SNEGSKA (reference sequence). The DNA of the CDR3 is TGCAGTGCTAGTTACGGGCGTGAGCAGTTCTTC. It is translated as CSASYGREQFF.

J is TRBJ2-3 and V is TRBV11-3; the D is unclear. V lost 6 bases and J 3 bases, leaving 7 bases between the germline ends. In germline, CDR1 is SGHNT, CDR2 YENEEA. The CDR3 contains 12 residues. The CDR3 protein is CASSIGTDTQYF. The DNA of the CDR3 is TGTGCCAGCAGTATCGGGACAGATACGCAGTATTTT.

The gene calls are TRBV30 and TRBJ2-7; 7 bases are shared with TRBD1. Trimming at V came to 5 bases and at J to 3 bases, leaving 4 bases not matched to a gene. This CDR3 is built from 12 residues. Looked up from germline, CDR1 is GTSNPN and CDR2 is SVGIG (reference sequence). CDR3 region: CAWGTEFYEQYF. The DNA for the CDR3 is TGTGCCTGGGGGACAGAGTTCTACGAGCAGTACTTC.

The chain combines TRBV7-9 with TRBJ1-2, with 9 bases lining up with TRBD1. The CDR3 contains 14 residues. V was clipped by 4 bases and J by 8 bases; unmatched bases: 8. Germline CDR1 SEHNR, CDR2 FQNEAQ (reference sequence). The CDR3 DNA reads TGTGCCAGCAGCTCAACAGGGGGCGCGGGCGGCTACACCTTC. Its protein product is CASSSTGGAGGYTF. The variable domain in full, completed from reference TRBV7-9 and TRBJ1-2, reads DTGVSQNPRHKITKRGQNVTFRCDPISEHNRLYWYRQTLGQGPEFLTYFQNEAQLEKSRLLSDRFSAERPKGSFSTLEIQRTEQGDSAMYLCASSSTGGAGGYTFGSGTRLTVV.

The genes are TRBV18 and TRBJ1-1; 7 positions agree with TRBD1. This CDR3 has 17 residues. Germline V gene sequence: CDR1 KGHSH, CDR2 LQKENI. V lost 1 base to trimming and J lost 2 bases; unmatched junction nucleotides: 10. This CDR3 is CASSPRPPTGVNTEAFF. CDR3 DNA: TGTGCCAGCTCACCACGACCCCCCACAGGGGTCAACACTGAAGCTTTCTTT.

This rearrangement joins TRBV7-9 to TRBJ1-1; D is unclear. Germline V gives CDR1 SEHNR, CDR2 FQNEAQ (reference sequence). V was pared by 1 base and J by 2 bases, with 8 bases between. The CDR3 runs 14 residues. CDR3: CASSLGEANTEAFF. The CDR3 region has the DNA TGTGCCAGCAGCTTAGGCGAAGCCAACACTGAAGCTTTCTTT. The full variable domain, rest sourced from reference TRBV7-9 and TRBJ1-1, is DTGVSQNPRHKITKRGQNVTFRCDPISEHNRLYWYRQTLGQGPEFLTYFQNEAQLEKSRLLSDRFSAERPKGSFSTLEIQRTEQGDSAMYLCASSLGEANTEAFFGQGTRLTVV.

In this sample, this clone turned up once. The J gene is TRBJ2-2, the V gene TRBV5-1; 7 bases match TRBD2. J gave up 3 bases and V 1 base, and 3 bases lay outside the gene matches. CDR1 is SGHRS, CDR2 YFSETQ, per germline. The CDR3 length is 15 residues. The CDR3 region is CASSLYAGDTGELFF. As DNA, the CDR3 is TGCGCCAGCAGCTTGTACGCGGGAGACACCGGGGAGCTGTTTTTT.

The V gene is TRBV27, the J gene TRBJ1-1; tentatively, D is TRBD1 (5 bases). There are 14 residues in the CDR3. Germline CDR1 and CDR2: MNHEY and SMNVEV (reference sequence). The V end lost 7 bases, the J end lost 2 bases, and 14 bases lay between the germline ends. The chain's CDR3 is CASNGRAPNTEAFF. The CDR3 coding sequence is TGTGCCAGCAATGGCAGGGCTCCCAACACTGAAGCTTTCTTT.

V is TRBV4-2 and J is TRBJ1-2; weak D call: TRBD1 (5 bases). Germline CDR1 and CDR2: LGHNA and YNFKEQ. This CDR3 comprises 14 residues. Trimming cost V 5 bases and J 6 bases, with 16 bases left between them. The CDR3 bases are TGTGCCAGCAGCTTGGGACGGTTGACTAATGGCTACACCTTC. Translation: CASSLGRLTNGYTF.